The 14 T cell receptor beta chains given below trace back to one sample, sequenced in a study of T cells in localized non-small cell lung cancer. The data were produced by immunoSEQ multiplex PCR, yet TCRdb's version contains in-frame clones alone and is incomplete. The top ten clones hold roughly 15% of a sample with some 1,400 clones, approximately 20% of them seen once. The material sequenced was lung tumor tissue, taken before any cancer treatment. These receptor sequences come from a female donor of 60 years or more with stage I squamous cell lung carcinoma.

This clone qualifies as medium-sized (0.01 to 0.1%). CDR3 region: CASSRTGTSFGDTQYF. For the CDR3, the DNA is TGTGCCAGCAGTCGAACCGGGACTAGCTTCGGGGATACGCAGTATTTT. The genes are TRBV6-8 and TRBJ2-3; 9 bases are a match to TRBD2. The ends lost 5 bases at V and 6 bases at J; junction bases unmatched: 12. CDR1 and CDR2 (germline): MNHGY, SAAAGT. CDR3 length: 16 residues.

By frequency in the sample, this clone is medium-sized. The DNA of the CDR3 is TGTGCCAGCGACCCTGGGACTACCACGGGGGAGACCCAGTACTTC. Encoded protein: CASDPGTTTGETQYF. The rearrangement links TRBV9 to TRBJ2-5, with TRBD2 identical over 7 bases. This CDR3 contains 15 residues. Germline CDR1 SGDLS, CDR2 YYNGEE. J lost 5 bases, V lost 7 bases, and 14 bases had no gene match.

This clone showed up just a few times. One end of the junction is discordant with germline, which a read error may explain. The chain couples TRBV9 to TRBJ2-1; 9 positions agree with TRBD2. Germline CDR1 SGDLS, CDR2 YYNGEE. The CDR3 covers 13 residues. This CDR3 is CASRVAGVDEQFF. CDR3 in DNA: TGTGCCAGCAGAGTAGCGGGAGTGGATGAGCAGTTCTTC.

This clone was observed a few times. The chain links TRBV6-8 to TRBJ2-7, with a tentative D call TRBD1 (5 bases). The germline V and J ends were trimmed by 2 bases and 3 bases, with 8 bases remaining between them. CDR3 size: 13 residues. Germline V lookup: CDR1 MNHGY, CDR2 SAAAGT. The CDR3 nucleotides read TGTGCCAGCAGTTACAGCCAGGGCTACGAGCAGTACTTC. This translates into CASSYSQGYEQYF.

This clone was seen a handful of times. This chain links TRBV11-3 with TRBJ2-5; D not certain. V gave up 5 bases and J gave up 3 bases, with 16 bases separating them. CDR1 is SGHNT and CDR2 is YENEEA in the germline V gene. CDR3 length: 15 amino acids. In nucleotides, the CDR3 is TGTGCCAGCAGCCGGAGTATCGGATTCGAAGAGACCCAGTACTTC. Residues: CASSRSIGFEETQYF.

CDR3 amino acids: CASGNPTSGRGTGELFF. CDR3 coding DNA: TGTGCCAGCGGGAACCCGACTAGCGGGAGAGGAACCGGGGAGCTGTTTTTT. The rearrangement joins TRBV9 to TRBJ2-2, with TRBD2 matching over 12 bases. Looked up from germline, CDR1 is SGDLS and CDR2 is YYNGEE. This CDR3 contains 17 residues. J gave up 5 bases and V 7 bases, and 12 bases lay outside the gene matches.

This clone was seen a few times. The gene calls are TRBV30 and TRBJ2-2; a possible D gene is TRBD1 (6 bases). CDR3 size: 16 residues. The germline CDR1 and CDR2 sequences are GTSNPN and SVGIG (reference sequence). V was pared by 2 bases and J by 4 bases, with 17 bases between. The CDR3 loop is CAWSIRTVLGTGELFF. CDR3 nucleotide sequence: TGTGCCTGGAGTATTCGGACAGTGCTCGGCACCGGGGAGCTGTTTTTT.

The chain recombines TRBV19 with TRBJ2-5; D possibly matches TRBD1 or TRBD2 (6 bases each). This CDR3 region has 16 residues. Germline CDR1 and CDR2: LNHDA and SQIVND (reference sequence). The V end was cut by 5 bases, the J end by 0 bases, with 16 bases between. CDR3 sequence (DNA): TGTGCCAGTAGTTCCGGGGGCGGGTTTTACCAAGAGACCCAGTACTTC. It is translated as CASSSGGGFYQETQYF.

This chain uses TRBV6-8 with TRBJ2-5; TRBD2 might be the D (6 bases). The CDR3 length is 15 residues. Germline V gene lookup returns CDR1 MNHGY and CDR2 SAAAGT. Deletions cut 5 bases from V and 4 bases from J, with 17 bases between. This CDR3 is CASSQQSLGGETQYF. CDR3 DNA: TGTGCCAGCAGTCAGCAAAGCCTGGGGGGAGAGACCCAGTACTTC.

By share of the sample, this clone is medium-sized. V and J are TRBV6-1 and TRBJ2-1; D is unresolved. The germline gives CDR1 MNHNS, CDR2 SASEGT. This CDR3 comprises 15 residues. Trimming removed 0 bases from V and 9 bases from J, with 15 bases in between. CDR3 region: CASSEASPRAGEQFF. The CDR3 DNA is TGTGCCAGCAGTGAAGCGTCACCGAGAGCAGGTGAGCAGTTCTTC.

This rearrangement joins TRBV29-1 to TRBJ1-2; no clear D. The CDR3 consists of 13 residues. Between the trimmed V and J ends, which lost 3 bases and 4 bases, there was a span of 12 bases. Germline values: CDR1 SQVTM, CDR2 ANQGSEA. The CDR3 bases are TGCAGCGTTGACGAGGGAAAACGCTATGGCTACACCTTC. Translating gives CSVDEGKRYGYTF.

The chain links TRBV19 to TRBJ1-5, with D tentatively TRBD1 (5 bases). V lost 10 bases and J 1 base, leaving 17 bases between the germline ends. Germline V CDR1 and CDR2: LNHDA, SQIVND (reference sequence). The CDR3 spans 15 residues. CDR3 bases: TGTGCCACTAGGGTAGGGGCTCTAAGCAATCAGCCCCAGCATTTT. Translated: CATRVGALSNQPQHF.

This clone was detected only a few times. Here the CDR3 reads CASSYSGQEGDEQFF. Here the CDR3 DNA reads TGTGCCAGCAGTTACTCCGGACAGGAAGGGGATGAGCAGTTCTTC. This chain connects TRBV6-8 to TRBJ2-1; 7 bases line up with TRBD1. V was pared by 0 bases and J by 8 bases, with 7 bases of the junction left unmatched. The CDR3 spans 15 residues. Looked up from germline, CDR1 is MNHGY and CDR2 is SAAAGT.

This clone was seen a few times. This chain uses TRBV19 with TRBJ2-1, with 11 bases aligning to TRBD2. The CDR3 length is 16 residues. Germline V gene sequence: CDR1 LNHDA, CDR2 SQIVND (reference sequence). J gave up 5 bases and V 5 bases, and 8 bases lay outside the gene matches. DNA for the CDR3: TGTGCCAGTAGTGGGAGACTAGCGGGATCGCACAATGAGCAGTTCTTC. Translated: CASSGRLAGSHNEQFF. Complete variable domain (other parts from reference TRBV19 and TRBJ2-1): DGGITQSPKYLFRKEGQNVTLSCEQNLNHDAMYWYRQDPGQGLRLIYYSQIVNDFQKGDIAEGYSVSREKKESFPLTVTSAQKNPTAFYLCASSGRLAGSHNEQFFGPGTRLTVL.